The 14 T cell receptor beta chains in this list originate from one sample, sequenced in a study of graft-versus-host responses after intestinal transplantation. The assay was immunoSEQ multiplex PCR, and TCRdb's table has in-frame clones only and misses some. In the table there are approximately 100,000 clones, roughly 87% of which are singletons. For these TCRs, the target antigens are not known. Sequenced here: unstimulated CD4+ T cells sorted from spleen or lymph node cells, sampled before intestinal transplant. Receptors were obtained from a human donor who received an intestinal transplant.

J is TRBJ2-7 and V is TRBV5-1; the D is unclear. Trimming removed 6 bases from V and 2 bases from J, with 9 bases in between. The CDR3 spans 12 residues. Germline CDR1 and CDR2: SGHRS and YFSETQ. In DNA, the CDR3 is TGCGCCAGCAAAGCCACCGCCTACGAGCAGTACTTC. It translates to CASKATAYEQYF.

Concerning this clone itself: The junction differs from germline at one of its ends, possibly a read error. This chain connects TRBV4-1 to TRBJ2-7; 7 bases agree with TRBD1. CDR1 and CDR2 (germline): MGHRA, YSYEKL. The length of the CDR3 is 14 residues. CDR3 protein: CASSQGGVRNEQYF. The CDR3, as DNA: TGTGCCAGCAGCCAAGGGGGCGTCCGGAACGAGCAGTACTTC.

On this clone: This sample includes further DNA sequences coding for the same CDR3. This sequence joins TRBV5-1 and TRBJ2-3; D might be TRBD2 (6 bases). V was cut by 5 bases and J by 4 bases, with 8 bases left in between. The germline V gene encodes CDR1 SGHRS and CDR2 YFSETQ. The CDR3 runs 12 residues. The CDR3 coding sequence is TGCGCCAGCAGGGAGGGACCAGATACGCAGTATTTT. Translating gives CASREGPDTQYF.

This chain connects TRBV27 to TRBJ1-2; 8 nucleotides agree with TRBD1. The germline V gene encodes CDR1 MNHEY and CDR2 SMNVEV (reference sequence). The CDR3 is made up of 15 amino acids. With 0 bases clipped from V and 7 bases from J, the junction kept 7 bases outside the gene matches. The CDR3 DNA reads TGTGCCAGCAGTTTATCGCGGCAGGGGGCGGTTGGCTACACCTTC. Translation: CASSLSRQGAVGYTF.

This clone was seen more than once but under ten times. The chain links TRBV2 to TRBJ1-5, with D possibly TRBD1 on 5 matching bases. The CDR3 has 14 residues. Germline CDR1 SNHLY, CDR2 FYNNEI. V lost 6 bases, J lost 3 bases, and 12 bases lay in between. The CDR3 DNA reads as TGTGCCAGCAGGCTGGGGCTAACCAATCAGCCCCAGCATTTT. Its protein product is CASRLGLTNQPQHF. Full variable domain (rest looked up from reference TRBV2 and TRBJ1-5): EPEVTQTPSHQVTQMGQEVILRCVPISNHLYFYWYRQILGQKVEFLVSFYNNEISEKSEIFDDQFSVERPDGSNFTLKIRSTKLEDSAMYFCASRLGLTNQPQHFGDGTRLSIL.

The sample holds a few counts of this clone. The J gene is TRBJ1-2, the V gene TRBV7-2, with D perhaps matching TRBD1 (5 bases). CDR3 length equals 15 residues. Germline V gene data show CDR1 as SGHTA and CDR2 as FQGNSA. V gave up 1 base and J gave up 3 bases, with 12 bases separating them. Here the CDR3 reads CASSLGQGADYGYTF. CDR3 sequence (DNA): TGTGCCAGCAGCTTAGGCCAAGGGGCGGACTATGGCTACACCTTC.

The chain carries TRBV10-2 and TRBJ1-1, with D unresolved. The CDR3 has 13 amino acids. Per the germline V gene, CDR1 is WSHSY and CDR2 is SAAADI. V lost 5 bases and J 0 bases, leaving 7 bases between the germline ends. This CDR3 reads CASSQELNTEAFF. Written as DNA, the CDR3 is TGCGCCAGCAGTCAGGAGCTGAACACTGAAGCTTTCTTT.

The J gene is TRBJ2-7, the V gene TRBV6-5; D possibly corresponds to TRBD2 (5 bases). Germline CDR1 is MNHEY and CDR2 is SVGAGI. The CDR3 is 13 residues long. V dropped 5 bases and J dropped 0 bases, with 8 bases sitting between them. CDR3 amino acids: CASSRGSSYEQYF. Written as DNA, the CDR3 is TGTGCCAGCAGTCGAGGGAGCTCCTACGAGCAGTACTTC.

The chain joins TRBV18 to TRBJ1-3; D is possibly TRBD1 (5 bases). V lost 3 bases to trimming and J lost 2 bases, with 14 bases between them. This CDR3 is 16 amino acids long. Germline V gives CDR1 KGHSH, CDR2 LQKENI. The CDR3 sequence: CASSPFPRRAGNTIYF. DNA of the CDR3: TGTGCCAGCTCACCCTTCCCCCGCAGGGCTGGAAACACCATATATTTT.

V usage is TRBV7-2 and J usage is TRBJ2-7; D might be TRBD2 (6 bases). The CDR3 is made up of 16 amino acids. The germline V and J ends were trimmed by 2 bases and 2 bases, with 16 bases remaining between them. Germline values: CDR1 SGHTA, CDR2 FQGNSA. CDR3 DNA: TGTGCCAGCAGCTTAATGGATCACGGCGGGACCTACGAGCAGTACTTC. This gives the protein CASSLMDHGGTYEQYF.

Written as DNA, the CDR3 is TGTGCCAGCTCACCACGGCCCTACTCCTATAATTCACCCCTCCACTTT. Translated, it gives CASSPRPYSYNSPLHF. V gene TRBV18 combines with J gene TRBJ1-6; D call uncertain. V lost 1 base and J lost 0, with 7 bases in between. The CDR3 covers 16 residues. Germline V gene sequence: CDR1 KGHSH, CDR2 LQKENI.

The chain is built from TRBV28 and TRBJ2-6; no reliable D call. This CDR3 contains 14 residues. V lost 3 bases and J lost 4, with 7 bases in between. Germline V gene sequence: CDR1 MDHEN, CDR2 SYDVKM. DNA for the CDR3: TGTGCCAGCAGTTTCTCTCCCGGGGCCAACGTCCTGACTTTC. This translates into CASSFSPGANVLTF.

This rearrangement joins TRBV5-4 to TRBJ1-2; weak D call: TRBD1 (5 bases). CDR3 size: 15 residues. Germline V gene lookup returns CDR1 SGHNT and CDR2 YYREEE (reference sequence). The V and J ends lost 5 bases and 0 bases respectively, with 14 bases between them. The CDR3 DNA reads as TGTGCCAGCAGGGTCGGGGCACACACTAACTATGGCTACACCTTC. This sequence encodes CASRVGAHTNYGYTF.

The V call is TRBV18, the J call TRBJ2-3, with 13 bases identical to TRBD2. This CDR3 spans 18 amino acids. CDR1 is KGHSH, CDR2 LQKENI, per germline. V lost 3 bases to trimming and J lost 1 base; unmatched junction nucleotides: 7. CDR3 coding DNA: TGTGCCAGCTCACCCTACGGACTAGCGGGAGTGGGCACAGATACGCAGTATTTT. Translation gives CASSPYGLAGVGTDTQYF. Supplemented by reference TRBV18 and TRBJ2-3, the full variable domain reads NAGVMQNPRHLVRRRGQEARLRCSPMKGHSHVYWYRQLPEEGLKFMVYLQKENIIDESGMPKERFSAEFPKEGPSILRIQQVVRGDSAAYFCASSPYGLAGVGTDTQYFGPGTRLTVL.